This T cell receptor (beta chain) was obtained from a study of cytomegalovirus exposure and HLA in healthy donors. Study context: HLA-typed donors were the source of about 85 million unique TCRs held in an early data release. The study's findings and limits: It was reportedly the case that the classifier diagnosed cytomegalovirus status with high specificity and sensitivity. HLA alleles showed associations with some 15,000 TCR beta sequences in a later analysis, at a 0.05 false discovery rate. TCR beta chain V- and J-gene trimming was linked, in a later analysis, to a missense variant in DCLRE1C.

Concerning this clone: The target antigen is unknown.

The PCR used 60 Vbeta and 13 Jbeta primers. Libraries were prepared by immunoSEQ multiplex PCR; TCRdb keeps only in-frame clonotypes and omits some of them. The top ten hold over 0.95% of the sample, which has about 130,000 clones, around 83% seen once. Germline-derived CDR1 and CDR2 are SGHRS and YFSETQ. This CDR3 is built from 17 residues. V trimming: 0 bases; J trimming: 5 bases; junction bases outside the gene matches: 9. The clonotype comes from a girl between 2 and 10 years old in good health and CMV-seronegative. The chain uses TRBV5-1 and TRBJ2-1; 9 bases match TRBD2. Sequenced sample: PBMCs. The CDR3 nucleotides read TGCGCCAGCAGCTTGGGGTTTGTCGCGGGGGGGAACAATGAGCAGTTCTTC. Translating it yields CASSLGFVAGGNNEQFF.